The present T cell receptor beta chain was sequenced within a study of CD8+ T cells in alopecia areata. Germline V gene sequence: CDR1 SQVTM, CDR2 ANQGSEA. The CDR3 is 16 residues long. J was trimmed by 5 bases and V by 3 bases; bases with no gene match: 15. General observations from the study: Besides other cells, scalp samples also yield sequences of resident alphabeta T cells from normal skin. Lesional scalp exceeded normal scalp in clonality, especially in alopecia totalis/universalis.

On this clone: The antigen remains undetermined.

TCR sequencing used cDNA made by reverse transcription of extracted RNA. Profiled with immunoSEQ multiplex PCR; TCRdb holds only in-frame clones, not every one. This table has some 200,000 clones, 45% to 70% appearing once. This TCR derives from a human donor in good health. The chain links TRBV29-1 to TRBJ2-5; 7 bases are shared with TRBD1. Input material: CD8+ T cells sorted from blood. CDR3 nucleotide sequence: TGCAGCGTTGAGGCCCCCCGACAGGGTGAAATGGAGACCCAGTACTTC. Its translation: CSVEAPRQGEMETQYF.